A single sample gave rise to the 5 T cell receptor beta chains below, sequenced in a study of cytomegalovirus exposure and HLA in healthy donors. The PCR was carried out with 60 Vbeta primers and 13 Jbeta primers. Using immunoSEQ multiplex PCR, the repertoire was profiled, and TCRdb retains in-frame clones only, with some absent. The sample has about 140,000 clones, roughly 76% seen once. Input material: PBMCs. The receptors come from a woman between 40 and 50 years old in good health and CMV-seronegative.

V is TRBV18 and J is TRBJ2-7, with D perhaps matching TRBD1 (5 bases). The CDR3 contains 12 residues. V was pared by 3 bases and J by 6 bases, with 9 bases between. CDR1 and CDR2 from the germline V gene are KGHSH and LQKENI. The DNA for the CDR3 is TGTGCCAGCTCACCCGACAGTGGCGAGCAGTACTTC. It translates to CASSPDSGEQYF.

For this clone: Different DNA sequences within this sample yield the same CDR3. The chain has TRBV4-3 and TRBJ1-1; no firm D call. CDR1 is LGHNA, CDR2 YSLEER, per germline. The CDR3 has 13 amino acids. Trimming cost V 0 bases and J 3 bases, with 5 bases left between them. The CDR3 is CASSQDRDTEAFF. CDR3 in DNA: TGCGCCAGCAGCCAAGATAGAGACACTGAAGCTTTCTTT.

The sample holds a few counts of this clone. The rearrangement links TRBV6-1 to TRBJ2-7; no definite D call. This CDR3 has 12 residues. Trimming took off 0 bases at V and 6 bases at J, with 6 bases between the two ends. Germline V CDR1 and CDR2: MNHNS, SASEGT. The CDR3 reads CASSEALREQYF. CDR3 bases: TGTGCCAGCAGTGAAGCTCTCCGCGAGCAGTACTTC.

The J gene is TRBJ2-2, the V gene TRBV6-5; TRBD1 might be the D (6 bases). V lost 2 bases, J lost 0 bases, and 7 bases lay in between. Per the germline V gene, CDR1 is MNHEY and CDR2 is SVGAGI. The CDR3 has 15 amino acids. Here the CDR3 reads CASSYRGSNTGELFF. The CDR3 DNA reads TGTGCCAGCAGTTACAGGGGGTCGAACACCGGGGAGCTGTTTTTT.

The chain joins TRBV7-3 to TRBJ2-1; possibly TRBD2 for D (6 bases). Germline V gives CDR1 SGHTA, CDR2 FQGTGA. V shed 5 bases and J shed 8 bases, with 19 bases lying between them. The CDR3 runs 15 residues. CDR3 amino acids: CASSPYSGPGYEQFF. CDR3 nucleotide sequence: TGTGCCAGCAGCCCCTATAGCGGTCCCGGTTATGAGCAGTTCTTC.